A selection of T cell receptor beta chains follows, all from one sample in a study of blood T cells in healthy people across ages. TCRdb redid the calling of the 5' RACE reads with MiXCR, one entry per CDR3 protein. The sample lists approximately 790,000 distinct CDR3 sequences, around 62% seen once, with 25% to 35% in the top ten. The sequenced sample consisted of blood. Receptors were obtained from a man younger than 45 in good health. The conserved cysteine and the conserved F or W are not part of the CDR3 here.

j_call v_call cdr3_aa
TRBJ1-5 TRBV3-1 ASSRRENQPQH
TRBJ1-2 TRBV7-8 ASSLMAGVSYGYT
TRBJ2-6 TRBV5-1 ASSLGRFTLGANVLT
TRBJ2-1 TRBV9 ASSASRGNEQF
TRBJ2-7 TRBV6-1 ASSGDRGPYEQY
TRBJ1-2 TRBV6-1 ASSEYTYGYT
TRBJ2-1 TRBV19 ASGTTDRAYYNEQF
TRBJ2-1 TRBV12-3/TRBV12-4 ASRAGTSGLSYNEQF
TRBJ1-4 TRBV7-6 ASSQQGAPNEKLF
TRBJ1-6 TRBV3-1 ASSRSPGENYNSPLH
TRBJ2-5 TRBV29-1 SVEENQETQY
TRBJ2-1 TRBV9 ASSPRLGKDEQF
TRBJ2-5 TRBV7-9 ASSETGVRETQY
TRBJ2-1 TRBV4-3 ASSQDVTWVYNEQF
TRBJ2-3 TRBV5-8 ASSPGVLPADTQY
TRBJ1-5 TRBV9 ASSSGRPNQPQH
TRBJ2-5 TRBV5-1 ASRPGLHSQETQY
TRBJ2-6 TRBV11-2 ASPFGSGANVLT
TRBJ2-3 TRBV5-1 ASSFGGGQGRDTQY
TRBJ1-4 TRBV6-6 ASSYFGRSQEKLF
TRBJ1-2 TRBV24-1 ATSDYGGNYGYT
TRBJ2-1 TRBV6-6 ASSHQGAKLLDEQF